The text below deals with one T cell receptor beta chain. Its antigen is not identified. This specimen belongs to a study of T cells in Graves' hyperthyroidism and ophthalmopathy. Looking at the study overall: Peripheral blood draws took place at initial diagnosis, ahead of any treatment. Whole-study findings and limits: In blood, most of the thyroid clonotypes expanded above 0.001 were also present. A median about 7 months before onset, the model predicted ophthalmopathy.

CDR3 length: 13 residues. V shed 4 bases, J shed 6 bases, and the junction held 5 bases outside the gene matches. The germline V gene encodes CDR1 GTSNPN and CDR2 SVGIG (reference sequence). Amplification of TCR beta CDR3 regions was performed using RNA transcripts as template. In the first-round RT-PCR of the TCR CDR3, the HTBI primer set was used. TCRdb reanalysed the multiplex PCR reads using MiXCR and keeps one entry per CDR3 protein. The sample includes hundreds of thousands of distinct CDR3 sequences, 20% of them seen just once. The clonotype was recovered from a middle-aged man with Graves' ophthalmopathy. What was sequenced was blood. The chain carries TRBV30 and TRBJ1-4, with 7 bases fitting TRBD1. The CDR3 DNA is TGTGCCTGGACACTAGACAGGGATGAAAAACTGTTTTTT. Residues: CAWTLDRDEKLFF.